These T cell receptor beta chains were read from a single sample in a study of neurological immune-mediated disorders. Using its own MiXCR run on the 5' RACE reads, TCRdb lists one record per CDR3 protein. This table has approximately 49,000 distinct CDR3 sequences, about 9.1% appearing once. Sequencing was done on a sample of PBMCs. The receptors here all came from a woman aged 40 to 50 in good health. Each CDR3 is given with its conserved first and last residue. The D gene is left open where the match is weak. The listing skips clone size in some rows; elsewhere it reads once, few, many or a size class.

>TRBV7-8|NA|TRBJ2-6|many
CASSFRRVVSGGSGANVLTF
TGTGCCAGCAGCTTCCGAAGGGTGGTCAGTGGAGGCTCTGGGGCCAACGTCCTGACTTTC
>TRBV5-6|NA|TRBJ2-6|many
CASSLDWGLGANVLTF
TGTGCCAGCAGCTTGGATTGGGGGCTAGGGGCCAACGTCCTGACTTTC
>TRBV20-1|TRBD2|TRBJ2-1|many
CSATSGGYNEQFF
TGCAGTGCCACTAGCGGGGGTTACAATGAGCAGTTCTTC
>TRBV20-1|NA|TRBJ1-1|many
CSARGTDMNTEAFF
TGCAGTGCTAGAGGGACAGACATGAACACTGAAGCTTTCTTT
>TRBV7-2|NA|TRBJ2-7|NA
CASSLDFGSPYEQYF
TGTGCCAGCAGCTTAGATTTCGGATCTCCCTACGAGCAGTACTTC
>TRBV7-6|TRBD1|TRBJ1-1|many
CASSLEDRGNTEAFF
TGTGCCAGCAGCTTAGAGGACAGGGGTAACACTGAAGCTTTCTTT
>TRBV5-1|TRBD1|TRBJ2-3|many
CASSLWGQTTDTQYF
TGCGCCAGCAGCTTGTGGGGACAGACCACAGATACGCAGTATTTT
>TRBV5-1|NA|TRBJ1-1|many
CASSLEREPSTEAFF
TGCGCCAGCAGCTTGGAAAGGGAACCCAGCACTGAAGCTTTCTTT
>TRBV10-3|NA|TRBJ1-1|many
CAIRDWGANTEAFF
TGTGCCATCAGGGACTGGGGGGCGAACACTGAAGCTTTCTTT
>TRBV6-5|NA|TRBJ2-7|NA
CASRQGPFYEQYF
TGTGCCAGCAGGCAAGGACCGTTCTACGAGCAGTACTTC
>TRBV5-1|NA|TRBJ1-1|many
CASSLVGQNTEAFF
TGCGCCAGCAGCTTGGTGGGACAGAACACTGAAGCTTTCTTT
>TRBV12-3/TRBV12-4|NA|TRBJ2-2|many
CASSLSGELFF
TGTGCCAGCAGCCTTTCCGGGGAGCTGTTTTTT
>TRBV6-5|TRBD1|TRBJ2-2|NA
CASSITGDTGEMFF
TGTGCCAGCTCTATCACAGGGGACACCGGGGAGATGTTTTTT
>TRBV20-1|NA|TRBJ2-5|many
CSASVGGLARETQYF
TGCAGTGCTAGTGTCGGGGGACTCGCCAGGGAGACCCAGTACTTC
>TRBV10-3|NA|TRBJ1-1|many
CAISATDTEAFF
TGTGCCATCAGTGCTACGGACACTGAAGCTTTCTTT
>TRBV5-1|TRBD1|TRBJ1-1|many
CASDQGAGGTEAFF
TGCGCCAGCGACCAGGGGGCTGGGGGCACTGAAGCTTTCTTT
>TRBV28|TRBD1|TRBJ1-3|NA
CASGLRGQVSRNTIYF
TGTGCCAGCGGCCTGCGGGGACAGGTCTCTCGAAACACCATATATTTT
>TRBV6-2/TRBV6-3|NA|TRBJ2-1|many
CASSWDTQKGYNEQFF
TGTGCCAGCAGTTGGGACACTCAAAAGGGTTACAATGAGCAGTTCTTC
>TRBV10-3|TRBD2|TRBJ2-7|many
CAISGFSGRDEQYF
TGTGCCATCAGCGGTTTTAGCGGGAGAGACGAGCAGTACTTC
>TRBV10-3|NA|TRBJ1-5|many
CAIRSRDNQPQHF
TGTGCCATCAGGAGCCGGGACAATCAGCCCCAGCATTTT
>TRBV7-3|NA|TRBJ2-6|many
CASSLLGSASGANVLTF
TGTGCCAGCAGCTTACTGGGGTCGGCATCTGGGGCCAACGTCCTGACTTTC
>TRBV4-3|NA|TRBJ1-6|many
CASSERGSPLHF
TGCGCCAGCAGCGAGAGAGGTTCACCCCTCCACTTT
>TRBV29-1|NA|TRBJ1-1|many
CSVDLGRGEAFF
TGCAGCGTTGACTTGGGCAGGGGCGAAGCTTTCTTT
>TRBV12-3/TRBV12-4|NA|TRBJ1-4|many
CASSVGGTNEKLFF
TGTGCCAGCAGTGTGGGAGGAACTAATGAAAAACTGTTTTTT
>TRBV12-3/TRBV12-4|NA|TRBJ2-3|many
CASAPRDPGSDTQYF
TGTGCCAGCGCACCGAGGGACCCGGGCTCCGATACGCAGTATTTT
>TRBV4-3|TRBD2|TRBJ2-3|many
CASSRGTSGGTDTQYF
TGCGCCAGCAGCCGGGGGACTAGCGGGGGGACAGATACGCAGTATTTT
>TRBV20-1|NA|TRBJ1-2|many
CSAGGQGGSYGYTF
TGCAGTGCCGGGGGGCAGGGAGGCAGCTATGGCTACACCTTC
>TRBV7-2|NA|TRBJ1-2|many
CASSPLDTRYGYTF
TGTGCCAGCAGCCCGTTGGACACCCGCTATGGCTACACCTTC
>TRBV14|NA|TRBJ2-3|few
CASSFQGLSDTQYF
TGTGCCAGCAGCTTCCAGGGATTATCAGATACGCAGTATTTT
>TRBV20-1|TRBD1|TRBJ1-2|many
CSARDRQGDGYTF
TGCAGTGCTAGAGATCGACAGGGGGATGGCTACACCTTC
>TRBV9|TRBD2|TRBJ2-7|NA
CASSTRRTSEDYGYEQYF
TGTGCCAGCAGCACTCGTCGAACTAGCGAAGATTATGGCTACGAGCAGTACTTC
>TRBV7-2|NA|TRBJ1-4|many
CASSLVPGPTNEKLFF
TGTGCCAGCAGCTTAGTTCCGGGACCAACTAATGAAAAACTGTTTTTT
>TRBV7-2|NA|TRBJ2-3|many
CASSSGVEQLTDTQYF
TGTGCCAGCAGCTCCGGGGTCGAGCAGCTCACAGATACGCAGTATTTT
>TRBV5-1|NA|TRBJ2-2|many
CASTRIPGTVGDGELFF
TGCGCCAGCACCAGAATCCCCGGGACGGTCGGTGACGGGGAGCTGTTTTTT
>TRBV20-1|TRBD2|TRBJ2-7|many
CSARGRLGLAGGRKDEQYF
TGCAGTGCTAGAGGTCGGCTGGGACTAGCGGGGGGACGGAAAGACGAGCAGTACTTC
>TRBV12-3/TRBV12-4|TRBD1|TRBJ2-7|many
CASSLTGQGAYEQYF
TGTGCCAGCAGTCTAACGGGACAGGGAGCCTACGAGCAGTACTTC
>TRBV4-3|NA|TRBJ2-1|many
CASSQVSGSYNEQFF
TGCGCCAGCAGCCAAGTGTCCGGGTCCTACAATGAGCAGTTCTTC